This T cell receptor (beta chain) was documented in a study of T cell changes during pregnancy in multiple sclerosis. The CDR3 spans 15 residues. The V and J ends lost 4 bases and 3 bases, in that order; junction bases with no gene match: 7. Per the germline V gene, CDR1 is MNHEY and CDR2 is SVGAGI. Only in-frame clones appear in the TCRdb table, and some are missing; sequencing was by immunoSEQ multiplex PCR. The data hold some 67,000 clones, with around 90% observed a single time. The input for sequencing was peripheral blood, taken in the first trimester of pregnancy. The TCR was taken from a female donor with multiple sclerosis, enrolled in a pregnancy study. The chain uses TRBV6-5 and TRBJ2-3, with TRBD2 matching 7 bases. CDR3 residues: CASSWEGVGTDTQYF. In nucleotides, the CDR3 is TGTGCCAGCAGTTGGGAGGGAGTCGGGACAGATACGCAGTATTTT.